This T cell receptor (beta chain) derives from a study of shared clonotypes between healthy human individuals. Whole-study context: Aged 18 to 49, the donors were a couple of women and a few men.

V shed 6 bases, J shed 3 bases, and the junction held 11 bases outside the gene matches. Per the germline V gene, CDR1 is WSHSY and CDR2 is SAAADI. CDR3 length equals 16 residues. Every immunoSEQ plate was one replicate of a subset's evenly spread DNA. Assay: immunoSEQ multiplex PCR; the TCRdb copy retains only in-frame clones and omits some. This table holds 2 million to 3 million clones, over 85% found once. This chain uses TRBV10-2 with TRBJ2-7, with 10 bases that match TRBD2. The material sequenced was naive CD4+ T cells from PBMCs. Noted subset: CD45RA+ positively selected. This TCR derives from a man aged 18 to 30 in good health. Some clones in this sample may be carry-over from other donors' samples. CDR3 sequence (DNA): TGCGCCAGCAGGGGGGGAAGCGGGAGGGAAAGCTACGAGCAGTACTTC. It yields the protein CASRGGSGRESYEQYF.